This T cell receptor beta chain was identified in a study of T cells in Graves' hyperthyroidism and ophthalmopathy. TCR beta CDR3 regions were amplified from RNA transcripts. A first-round RT-PCR of the TCR CDR3 used the HTBI primer set. TCRdb independently ran MiXCR on the multiplex PCR reads; one entry per CDR3 protein. The sample lists 500,000 or so distinct CDR3 sequences, more than 15% occurring once. Study-wide results and caveats: Most clonotypes expanded in the thyroid (above 0.001) were also present in blood. From stable hyperthyroidism, ophthalmopathy was separated by a 13 V-J model.

Uncontrolled infection, other autoimmune disease, pregnancy or lactation led to exclusion. Approximately 9.3 ml of fresh peripheral blood supplied the PBMCs. This clonotype turned up a few times. The antigen is unknown. Germline CDR1 KGHDR, CDR2 SFDVKD. The CDR3 covers 16 residues. After removal of 5 bases from V and 8 bases from J, the junction contained 7 bases not matched to a gene. Source material: blood. The rearrangement links TRBV24-1 to TRBJ2-1; 14 bases match TRBD2. The TCR was taken from a woman aged 25 to 39 with Graves' ophthalmopathy. The CDR3 DNA reads TGTGCCACCAGTGGAGTCGGGACTAGCGGGAGCCATGAGCAGTTCTTC. Amino acid sequence: CATSGVGTSGSHEQFF.